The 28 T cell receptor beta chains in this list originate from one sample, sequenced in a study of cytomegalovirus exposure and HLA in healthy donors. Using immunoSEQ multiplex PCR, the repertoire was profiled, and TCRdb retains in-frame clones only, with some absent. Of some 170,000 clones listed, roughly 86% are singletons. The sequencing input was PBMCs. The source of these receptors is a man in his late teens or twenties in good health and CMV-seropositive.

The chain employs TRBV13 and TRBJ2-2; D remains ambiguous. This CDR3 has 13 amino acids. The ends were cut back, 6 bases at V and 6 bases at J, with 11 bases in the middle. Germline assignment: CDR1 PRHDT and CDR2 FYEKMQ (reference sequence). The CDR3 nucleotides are TGTGCCAGCAGTCCGATCGGGTCCGGGGAGCTGTTTTTT. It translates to CASSPIGSGELFF.

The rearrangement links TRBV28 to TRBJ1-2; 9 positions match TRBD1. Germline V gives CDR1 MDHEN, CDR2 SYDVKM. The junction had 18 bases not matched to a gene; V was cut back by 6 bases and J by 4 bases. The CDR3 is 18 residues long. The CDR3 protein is CASRRPTTQTGGIYGYTF. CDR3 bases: TGTGCCAGCAGACGCCCAACTACTCAGACAGGGGGGATCTATGGCTACACCTTC.

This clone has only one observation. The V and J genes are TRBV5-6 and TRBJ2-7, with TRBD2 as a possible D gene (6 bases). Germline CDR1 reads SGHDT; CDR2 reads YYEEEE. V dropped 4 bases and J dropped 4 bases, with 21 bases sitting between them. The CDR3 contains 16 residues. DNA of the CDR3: TGTGCCAGCAGCCAATTCTCTGGGGGACTTTCATACGAGCAGTACTTC. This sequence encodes CASSQFSGGLSYEQYF.

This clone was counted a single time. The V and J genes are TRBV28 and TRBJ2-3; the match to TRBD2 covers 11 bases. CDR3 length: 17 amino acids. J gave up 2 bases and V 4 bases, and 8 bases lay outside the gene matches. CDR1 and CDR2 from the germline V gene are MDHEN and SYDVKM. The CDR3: CASSWTSGYLYTDTQYF. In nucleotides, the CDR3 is TGTGCCAGCAGTTGGACTAGCGGGTATTTATACACAGATACGCAGTATTTT.

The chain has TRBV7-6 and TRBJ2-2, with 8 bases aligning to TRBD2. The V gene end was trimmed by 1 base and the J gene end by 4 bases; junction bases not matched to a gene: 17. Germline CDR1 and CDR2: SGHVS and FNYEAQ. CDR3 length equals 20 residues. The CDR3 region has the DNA TGTGCCAGCAGCTTAGTCAGAACTAGCGGCCTAGGAAGGGGCACCGGGGAGCTGTTTTTT. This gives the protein CASSLVRTSGLGRGTGELFF.

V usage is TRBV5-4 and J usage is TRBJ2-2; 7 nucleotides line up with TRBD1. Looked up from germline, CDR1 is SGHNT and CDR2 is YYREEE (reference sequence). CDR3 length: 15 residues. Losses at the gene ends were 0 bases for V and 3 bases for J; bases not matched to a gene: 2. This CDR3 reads CASSLEGAYTGELFF. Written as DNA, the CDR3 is TGTGCCAGCAGCTTGGAGGGGGCTTACACCGGGGAGCTGTTTTTT.

The CDR3 loop is CASSQTNRGLGYNEQFF. The CDR3 DNA is TGCGCCAGCAGCCAAACAAACAGGGGATTGGGCTACAATGAGCAGTTCTTC. The rearrangement joins TRBV5-1 to TRBJ2-1; TRBD1 matches 7 bases. This CDR3 has 17 residues. Germline V lookup: CDR1 SGHRS, CDR2 YFSETQ. The junction had 13 bases not matched to a gene; V was cut back by 4 bases and J by 3 bases.

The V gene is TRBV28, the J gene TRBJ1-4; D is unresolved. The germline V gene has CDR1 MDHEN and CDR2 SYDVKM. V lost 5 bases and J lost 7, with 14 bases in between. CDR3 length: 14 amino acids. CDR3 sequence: CASSASVGGEKLFF. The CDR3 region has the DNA TGTGCCAGCAGTGCCAGTGTTGGAGGTGAAAAACTGTTTTTT.

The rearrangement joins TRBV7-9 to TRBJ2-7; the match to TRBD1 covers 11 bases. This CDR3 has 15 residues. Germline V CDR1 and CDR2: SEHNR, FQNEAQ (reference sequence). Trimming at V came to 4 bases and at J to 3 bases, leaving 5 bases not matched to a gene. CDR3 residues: CASSSGQGVYYEQYF. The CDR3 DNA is TGTGCCAGCAGCTCGGGACAGGGGGTCTACTACGAGCAGTACTTC.

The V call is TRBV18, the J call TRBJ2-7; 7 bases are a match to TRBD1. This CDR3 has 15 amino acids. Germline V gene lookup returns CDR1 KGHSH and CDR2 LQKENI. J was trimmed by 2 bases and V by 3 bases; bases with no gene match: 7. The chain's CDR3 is CASSPKPGQTYEQYF. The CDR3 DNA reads TGTGCCAGCTCACCCAAACCGGGACAGACCTACGAGCAGTACTTC.

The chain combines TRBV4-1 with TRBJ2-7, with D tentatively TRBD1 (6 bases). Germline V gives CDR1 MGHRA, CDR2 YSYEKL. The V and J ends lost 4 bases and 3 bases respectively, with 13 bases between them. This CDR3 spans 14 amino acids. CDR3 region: CASSLGQQNYEQYF. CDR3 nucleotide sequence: TGCGCCAGCAGCCTCGGACAGCAAAACTACGAGCAGTACTTC.

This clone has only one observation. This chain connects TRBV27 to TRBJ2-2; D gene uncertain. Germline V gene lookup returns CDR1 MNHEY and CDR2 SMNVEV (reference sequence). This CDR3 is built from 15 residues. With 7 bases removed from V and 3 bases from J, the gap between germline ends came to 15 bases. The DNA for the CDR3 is TGTGCCAGCAAAACCCGCCAAGCGCACACCGGGGAGCTGTTTTTT. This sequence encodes CASKTRQAHTGELFF.

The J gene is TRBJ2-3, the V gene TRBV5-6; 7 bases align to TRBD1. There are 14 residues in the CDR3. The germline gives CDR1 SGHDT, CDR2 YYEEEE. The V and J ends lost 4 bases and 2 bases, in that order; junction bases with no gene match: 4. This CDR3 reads CASSRQGPTDTQYF. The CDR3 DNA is TGTGCCAGCAGCCGACAGGGACCCACAGATACGCAGTATTTT.

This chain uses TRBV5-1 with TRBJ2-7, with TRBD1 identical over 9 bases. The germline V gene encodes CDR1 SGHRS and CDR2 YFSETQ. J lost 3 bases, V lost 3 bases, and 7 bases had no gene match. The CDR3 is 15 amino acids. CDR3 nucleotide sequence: TGCGCCAGCAGCTGGGGGGACAGGGTAATCTACGAGCAGTACTTC. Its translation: CASSWGDRVIYEQYF.

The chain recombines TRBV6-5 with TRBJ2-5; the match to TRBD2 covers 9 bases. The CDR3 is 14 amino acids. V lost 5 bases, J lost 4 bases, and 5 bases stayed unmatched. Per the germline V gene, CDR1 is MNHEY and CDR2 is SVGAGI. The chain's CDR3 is CASSDGLARETQYF. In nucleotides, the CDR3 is TGTGCCAGCAGTGACGGACTAGCGAGAGAGACCCAGTACTTC.

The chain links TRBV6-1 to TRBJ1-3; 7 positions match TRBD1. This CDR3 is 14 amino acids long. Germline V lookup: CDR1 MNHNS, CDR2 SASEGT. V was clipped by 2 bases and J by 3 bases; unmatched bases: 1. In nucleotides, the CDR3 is TGTGCCAGCAGTGAAACAGGGGTTGGAAACACCATATATTTT. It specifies CASSETGVGNTIYF.

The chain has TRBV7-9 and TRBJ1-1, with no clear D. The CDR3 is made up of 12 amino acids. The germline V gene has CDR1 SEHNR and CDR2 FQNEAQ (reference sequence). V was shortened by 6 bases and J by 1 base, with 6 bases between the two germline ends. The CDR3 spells CASSARNTEAFF. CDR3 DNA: TGTGCCAGCAGTGCGAGGAACACTGAAGCTTTCTTT.

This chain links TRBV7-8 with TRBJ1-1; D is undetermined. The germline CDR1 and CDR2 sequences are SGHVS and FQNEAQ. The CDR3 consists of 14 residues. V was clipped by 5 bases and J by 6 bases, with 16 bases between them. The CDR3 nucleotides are TGTGCCAGCAGCCTAGGGCCTTTTGGCTCTGAAGCTTTCTTT. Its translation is CASSLGPFGSEAFF.

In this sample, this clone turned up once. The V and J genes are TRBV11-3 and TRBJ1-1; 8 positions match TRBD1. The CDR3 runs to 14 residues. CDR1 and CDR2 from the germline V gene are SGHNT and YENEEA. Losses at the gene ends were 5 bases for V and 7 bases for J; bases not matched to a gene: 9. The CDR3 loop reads CASSQDRVVSEAFF. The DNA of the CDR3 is TGTGCCAGCAGCCAGGACAGGGTTGTGAGTGAAGCTTTCTTT.

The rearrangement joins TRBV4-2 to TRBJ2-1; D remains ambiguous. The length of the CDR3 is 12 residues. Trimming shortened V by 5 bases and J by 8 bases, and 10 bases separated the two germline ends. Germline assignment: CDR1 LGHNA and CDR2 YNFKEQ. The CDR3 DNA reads TGTGCCAGCAGCACTTCTATGCATGAGCAGTTCTTC. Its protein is CASSTSMHEQFF.

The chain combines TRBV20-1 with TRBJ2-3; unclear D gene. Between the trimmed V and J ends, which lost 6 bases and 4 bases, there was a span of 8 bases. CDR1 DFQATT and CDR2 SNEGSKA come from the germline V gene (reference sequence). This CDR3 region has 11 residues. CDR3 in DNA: TGCAGTGCCCCGTCCGCAGATACGCAGTATTTT. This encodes CSAPSADTQYF.

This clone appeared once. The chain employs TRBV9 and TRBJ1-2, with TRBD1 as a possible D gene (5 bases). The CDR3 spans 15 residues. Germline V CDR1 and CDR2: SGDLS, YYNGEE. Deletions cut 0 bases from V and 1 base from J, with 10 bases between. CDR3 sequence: CASSVATGGNYGYTF. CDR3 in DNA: TGTGCCAGCAGCGTAGCTACGGGGGGTAACTATGGCTACACCTTC.

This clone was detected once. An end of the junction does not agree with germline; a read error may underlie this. The CDR3 spells CASSQDLRASSGRRFF. The CDR3 DNA reads as TGTGCCAGCAGCCAAGATTTGAGGGCCTCTAGCGGGAGGAGGTTCTTC. The V gene is TRBV4-2, the J gene TRBJ2-4, with 11 bases identical to TRBD2. Looked up from germline, CDR1 is LGHNA and CDR2 is YNFKEQ. The CDR3 totals 16 residues.

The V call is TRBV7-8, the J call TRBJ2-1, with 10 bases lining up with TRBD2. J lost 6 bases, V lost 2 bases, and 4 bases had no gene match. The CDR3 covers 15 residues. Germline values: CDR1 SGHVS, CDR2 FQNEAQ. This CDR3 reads CASSLTAGGPNEQFF. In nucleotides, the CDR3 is TGTGCCAGCAGCTTAACAGCGGGAGGGCCCAATGAGCAGTTCTTC. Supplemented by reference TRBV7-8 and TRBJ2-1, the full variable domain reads GAGVSQSPRYKVAKRGQDVALRCDPISGHVSLFWYQQALGQGPEFLTYFQNEAQLDKSGLPSDRFFAERPEGSVSTLKIQRTQQEDSAVYLCASSLTAGGPNEQFFGPGTRLTVL.

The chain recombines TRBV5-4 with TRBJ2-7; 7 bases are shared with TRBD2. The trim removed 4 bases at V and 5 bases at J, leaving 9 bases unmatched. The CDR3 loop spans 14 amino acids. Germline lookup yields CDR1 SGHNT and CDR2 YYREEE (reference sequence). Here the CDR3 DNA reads TGTGCCAGCAGCCCGAGACTAGCCGGCGACGAGCAGTACTTC. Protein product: CASSPRLAGDEQYF. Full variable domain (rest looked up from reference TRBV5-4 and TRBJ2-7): ETGVTQSPTHLIKTRGQQVTLRCSSQSGHNTVSWYQQALGQGPQFIFQYYREEENGRGNFPPRFSGLQFPNYSSELNVNALELDDSALYLCASSPRLAGDEQYFGPGTRLTVT.

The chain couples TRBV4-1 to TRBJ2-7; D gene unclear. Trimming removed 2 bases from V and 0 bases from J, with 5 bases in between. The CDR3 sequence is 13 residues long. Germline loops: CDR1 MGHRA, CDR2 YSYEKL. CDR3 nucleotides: TGCGCCAGCAGCCAAATTAGCTCCTACGAGCAGTACTTC. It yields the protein CASSQISSYEQYF.

The CDR3 spells CASSPPRAGGNSYEQYF. The CDR3 DNA reads as TGTGCCAGCTCACCACCTAGGGCGGGAGGAAACTCCTACGAGCAGTACTTC. The rearrangement joins TRBV18 to TRBJ2-7; 8 nucleotides agree with TRBD2. In germline, CDR1 is KGHSH, CDR2 LQKENI. The V segment lost 0 bases and the J segment 0 bases; nucleotides outside the gene matches: 7. This CDR3 is 17 amino acids long.

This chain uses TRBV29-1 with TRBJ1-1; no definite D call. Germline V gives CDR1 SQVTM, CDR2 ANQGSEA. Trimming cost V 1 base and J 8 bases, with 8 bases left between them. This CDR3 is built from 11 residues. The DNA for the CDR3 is TGCAGCGTTGAAGTCAGACTGGAAGCTTTCTTT. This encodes CSVEVRLEAFF.